This T cell receptor beta chain is drawn from a study of vaccination and CD4 T cells after COVID-19. Overall study results and limits: There was no significant change from around 19 to 38 median reactive clonotypes.

The V and J ends lost 8 bases and 1 base, in that order; junction bases with no gene match: 5. The CDR3 covers 13 residues. Germline V gene data show CDR1 as MGHDK and CDR2 as SYGVNS. Cultured CD4+ T cell DNA underwent sequencing with the Oncomine TCR Beta short-read assay. Each CDR3 protein is one row after TCRdb ran MiXCR on the PCR reads. The sample has around 13,000 distinct CDR3 sequences; more than 35% are singletons. Noted treatment: approximately 9-day PBMC culture with coronavirus spike peptide pools or control peptides (ViraFEST assay). This clonotype was counted between two and nine times. Its matching antigen is unknown.

Specimen: CD4+ T cells from blood, cultured in vitro. This rearrangement joins TRBV25-1 to TRBJ2-7, with TRBD1 matching 7 bases. The clonotype originates from a human donor who had recovered from COVID-19. CDR3 sequence (DNA): TGTGCCAGCCGGACAGGCGGGTCCTACGAGCAGTACTTC. This translates into CASRTGGSYEQYF.